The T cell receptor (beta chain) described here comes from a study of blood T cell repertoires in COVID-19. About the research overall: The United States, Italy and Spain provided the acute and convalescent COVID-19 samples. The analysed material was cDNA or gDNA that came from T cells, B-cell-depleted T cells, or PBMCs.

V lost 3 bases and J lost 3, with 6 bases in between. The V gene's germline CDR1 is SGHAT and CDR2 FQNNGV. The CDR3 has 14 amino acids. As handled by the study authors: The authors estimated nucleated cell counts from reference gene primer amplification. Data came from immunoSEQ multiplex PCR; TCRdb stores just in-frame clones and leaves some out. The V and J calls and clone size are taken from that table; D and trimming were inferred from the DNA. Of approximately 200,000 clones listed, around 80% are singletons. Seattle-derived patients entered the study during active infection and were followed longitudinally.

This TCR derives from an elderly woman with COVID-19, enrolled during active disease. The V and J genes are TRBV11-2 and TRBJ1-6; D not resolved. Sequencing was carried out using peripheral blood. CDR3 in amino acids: CASSFGNYNSPLHF. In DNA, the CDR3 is TGTGCCAGCAGCTTTGGCAACTATAATTCACCCCTCCACTTT.